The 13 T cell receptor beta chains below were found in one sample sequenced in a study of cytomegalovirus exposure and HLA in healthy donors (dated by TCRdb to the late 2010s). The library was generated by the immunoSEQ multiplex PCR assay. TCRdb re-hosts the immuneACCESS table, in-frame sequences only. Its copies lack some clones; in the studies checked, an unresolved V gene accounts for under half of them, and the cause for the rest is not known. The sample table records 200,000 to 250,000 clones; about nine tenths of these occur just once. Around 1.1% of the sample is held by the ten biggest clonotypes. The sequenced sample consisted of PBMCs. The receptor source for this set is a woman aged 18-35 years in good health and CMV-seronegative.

CDR3 sequence: CASSLLADRGIIQYF. CDR3 bases: TGTGCCAGCAGCTTATTAGCGGACAGGGGTATCATTCAGTACTTC. The V and J genes are TRBV7-4 and TRBJ2-4; 9 nucleotides agree with TRBD1. Germline CDR1 reads SGHVT; CDR2 reads SQSDAQ. Unmatched junction bases numbered 8, after V lost 2 bases and J lost 9 bases. The CDR3 covers 15 residues.

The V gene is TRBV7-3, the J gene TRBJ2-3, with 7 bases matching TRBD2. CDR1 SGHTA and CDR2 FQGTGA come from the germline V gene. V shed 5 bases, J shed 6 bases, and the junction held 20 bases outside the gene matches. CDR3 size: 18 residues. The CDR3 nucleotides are TGTGCCAGCAGCCGATACGGGACTACCCCTTTTATGGCCGATACGCAGTATTTT. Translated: CASSRYGTTPFMADTQYF.

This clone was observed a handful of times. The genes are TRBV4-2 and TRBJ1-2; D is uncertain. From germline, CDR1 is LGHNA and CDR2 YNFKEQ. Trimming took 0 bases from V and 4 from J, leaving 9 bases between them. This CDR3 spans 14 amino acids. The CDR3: CASSQERAGYGYTF. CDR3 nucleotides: TGTGCCAGCAGCCAAGAGAGGGCGGGCTATGGCTACACCTTC.

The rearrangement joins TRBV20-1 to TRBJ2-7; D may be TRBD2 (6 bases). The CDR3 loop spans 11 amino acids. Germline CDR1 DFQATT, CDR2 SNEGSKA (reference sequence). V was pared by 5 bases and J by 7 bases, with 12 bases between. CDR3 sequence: CSAAGTGEQYF. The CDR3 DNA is TGCAGTGCTGCTGGGACTGGGGAGCAGTACTTC.

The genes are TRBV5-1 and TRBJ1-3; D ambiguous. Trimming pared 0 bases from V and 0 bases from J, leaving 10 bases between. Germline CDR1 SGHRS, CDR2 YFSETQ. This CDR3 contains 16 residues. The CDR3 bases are TGCGCCAGCAGCTTGGGGATCCGGGGCTCTGGAAACACCATATATTTT. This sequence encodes CASSLGIRGSGNTIYF.

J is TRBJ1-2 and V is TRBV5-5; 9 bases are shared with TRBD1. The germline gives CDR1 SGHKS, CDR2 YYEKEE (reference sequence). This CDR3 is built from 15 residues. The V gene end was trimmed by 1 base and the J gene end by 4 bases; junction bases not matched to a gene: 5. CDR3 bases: TGTGCCAGCAGCTTGTATGGGACAGGGTCCTATGGCTACACCTTC. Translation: CASSLYGTGSYGYTF. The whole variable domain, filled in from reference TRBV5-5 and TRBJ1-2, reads DAGVTQSPTHLIKTRGQQVTLRCSPISGHKSVSWYQQVLGQGPQFIFQYYEKEERGRGNFPDRFSARQFPNYSSELNVNALLLGDSALYLCASSLYGTGSYGYTFGSGTRLTVV.

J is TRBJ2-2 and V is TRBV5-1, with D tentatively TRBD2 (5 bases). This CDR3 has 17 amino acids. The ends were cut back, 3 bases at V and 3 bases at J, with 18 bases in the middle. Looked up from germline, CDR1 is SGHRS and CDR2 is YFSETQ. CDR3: CASSSGWVDGDTGELFF. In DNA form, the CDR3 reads TGCGCCAGCAGCTCTGGATGGGTTGACGGGGACACCGGGGAGCTGTTTTTT.

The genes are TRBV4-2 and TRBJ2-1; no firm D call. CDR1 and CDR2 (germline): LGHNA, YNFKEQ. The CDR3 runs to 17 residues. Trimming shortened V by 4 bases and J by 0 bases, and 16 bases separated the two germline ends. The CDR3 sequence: CASSLRLESSSYNEQFF. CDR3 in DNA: TGTGCCAGCAGCCTCCGTTTGGAGTCGAGCTCCTACAATGAGCAGTTCTTC.

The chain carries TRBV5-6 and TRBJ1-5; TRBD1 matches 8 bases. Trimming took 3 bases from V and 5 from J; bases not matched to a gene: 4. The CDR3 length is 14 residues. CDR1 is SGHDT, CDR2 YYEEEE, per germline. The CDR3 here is CASSWRTGHQPQHF. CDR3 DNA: TGTGCCAGCAGCTGGAGGACAGGGCATCAGCCCCAGCATTTT. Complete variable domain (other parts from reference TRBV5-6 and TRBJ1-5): DAGVTQSPTHLIKTRGQQVTLRCSPKSGHDTVSWYQQALGQGPQFIFQYYEEEERQRGNFPDRFSGHQFPNYSSELNVNALLLGDSALYLCASSWRTGHQPQHFGDGTRLSIL.

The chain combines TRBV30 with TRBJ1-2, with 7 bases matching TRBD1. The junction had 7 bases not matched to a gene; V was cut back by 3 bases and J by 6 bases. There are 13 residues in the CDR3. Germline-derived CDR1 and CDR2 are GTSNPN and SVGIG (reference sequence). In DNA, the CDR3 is TGTGCCTGGAGCCTAGACAGGGAAAATGGCTACACCTTC. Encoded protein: CAWSLDRENGYTF.

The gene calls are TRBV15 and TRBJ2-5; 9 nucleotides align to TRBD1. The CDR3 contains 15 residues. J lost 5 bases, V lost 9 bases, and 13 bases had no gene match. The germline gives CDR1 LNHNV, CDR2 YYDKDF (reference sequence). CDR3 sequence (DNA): TGTGCCACAGCTACAGGGGGCGTGAGGATCGAGACCCAGTACTTC. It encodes CATATGGVRIETQYF.

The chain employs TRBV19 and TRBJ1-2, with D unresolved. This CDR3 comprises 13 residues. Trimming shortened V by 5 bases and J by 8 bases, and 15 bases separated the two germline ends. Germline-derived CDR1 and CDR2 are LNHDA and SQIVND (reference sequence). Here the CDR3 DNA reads TGTGCCAGTAGTGTATCACGCGATTCGGGCTACACCTTC. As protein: CASSVSRDSGYTF.

In nucleotides, the CDR3 is TGTGCCAGTGGCACAGGGGGCGAGCAGTACTTC. This encodes CASGTGGEQYF. This rearrangement joins TRBV19 to TRBJ2-7; TRBD1 matches at 8 bases. The CDR3 contains 11 residues. Trimming at V came to 8 bases and at J to 6 bases, leaving 3 bases not matched to a gene. Germline V CDR1 and CDR2: LNHDA, SQIVND (reference sequence).